A single sample is the source of the 20 T cell receptor beta chains below, sequenced in a study of cytomegalovirus exposure and HLA in healthy donors. Produced via immunoSEQ multiplex PCR; TCRdb's table is partial and in-frame only. The sample carries about 73,000 clones, about 95% recorded once. Material: PBMCs. The origin of the receptors is a man aged 18 to 29 in good health and CMV-seronegative.

This chain links TRBV11-2 with TRBJ2-1; no definite D call. V gave up 0 bases and J gave up 10 bases, with 16 bases separating them. The CDR3 sequence is 15 residues long. Germline CDR1 SGHAT, CDR2 FQNNGV. The CDR3 DNA reads as TGTGCCAGCAGCTTAGATCTCACATCTCCCGTCGAGCAGTTCTTC. Translated: CASSLDLTSPVEQFF.

The chain couples TRBV28 to TRBJ1-1, with D uncertain. Germline V gene lookup returns CDR1 MDHEN and CDR2 SYDVKM. CDR3 size: 12 residues. V lost 4 bases, J lost 0 bases, and 3 bases lay in between. CDR3 loop: CASSWLNTEAFF. In DNA, the CDR3 is TGTGCCAGCAGTTGGCTGAACACTGAAGCTTTCTTT.

This chain uses TRBV7-3 with TRBJ2-2; no clear D. The CDR3 is made up of 12 amino acids. From germline, CDR1 is SGHTA and CDR2 FQGTGA. With 6 bases removed from V and 7 bases from J, the gap between germline ends came to 9 bases. CDR3 region: CASSRLGGELFF. Here the CDR3 DNA reads TGTGCCAGCAGTCGACTTGGCGGGGAGCTGTTTTTT. The full variable domain, in which reference TRBV7-3 and TRBJ2-2 provide the parts outside the CDR3, is GAGVSQTPSNKVTEKGKYVELRCDPISGHTALYWYRQSLGQGPEFLIYFQGTGAADDSGLPNDRFFAVRPEGSVSTLKIQRTERGDSAVYLCASSRLGGELFFGEGSRLTVL.

The chain is built from TRBV2 and TRBJ1-1, with 9 bases fitting TRBD1. CDR1 SNHLY and CDR2 FYNNEI come from the germline V gene. The CDR3 sequence is 18 residues long. V shed 9 bases, J shed 0 bases, and the junction held 17 bases outside the gene matches. The CDR3 spells CASPKTGGKTKMNTEAFF. The CDR3 nucleotides are TGTGCCAGTCCTAAGACAGGGGGGAAAACGAAAATGAACACTGAAGCTTTCTTT.

V usage is TRBV7-9 and J usage is TRBJ1-1; D unresolved. CDR1 SEHNR and CDR2 FQNEAQ come from the germline V gene (reference sequence). V was cut by 3 bases and J by 7 bases, with 12 bases left in between. The CDR3 is made up of 13 amino acids. The CDR3 loop is CASSFQQKNEAFF. In DNA form, the CDR3 reads TGTGCCAGCAGCTTCCAACAGAAAAATGAAGCTTTCTTT. The full variable domain, with the rest looked up from reference TRBV7-9 and TRBJ1-1, is DTGVSQNPRHKITKRGQNVTFRCDPISEHNRLYWYRQTLGQGPEFLTYFQNEAQLEKSRLLSDRFSAERPKGSFSTLEIQRTEQGDSAMYLCASSFQQKNEAFFGQGTRLTVV.

J is TRBJ1-6 and V is TRBV2; 7 bases map to TRBD1. Per germline, CDR1 SNHLY and CDR2 FYNNEI. This CDR3 region has 16 residues. With 7 bases clipped from V and 7 bases from J, the junction kept 13 bases outside the gene matches. The CDR3, as DNA: TGTGCCAGCAACCCCGACAGGGCTACGCCGAATTCACCCCTCCACTTT. Amino acid sequence: CASNPDRATPNSPLHF.

This chain links TRBV5-1 with TRBJ2-7, with 9 bases identical to TRBD1. With 6 bases clipped from V and 4 bases from J, the junction kept 8 bases outside the gene matches. Germline CDR1 is SGHRS and CDR2 is YFSETQ. The length of the CDR3 is 14 residues. The CDR3 sequence is CASKAGQGLYEQYF. In DNA, the CDR3 is TGCGCCAGCAAAGCGGGACAGGGTCTGTACGAGCAGTACTTC.

The gene calls are TRBV7-8 and TRBJ2-1, with D possibly being TRBD1 (5 bases). Germline V gene data show CDR1 as SGHVS and CDR2 as FQNEAQ. The CDR3 runs 13 residues. The ends were cut back, 2 bases at V and 7 bases at J, with 9 bases in the middle. The CDR3, as DNA: TGTGCCAGCAGCTTATGGAAGGGGAATGAGCAGTTCTTC. It yields the protein CASSLWKGNEQFF.

V and J are TRBV13 and TRBJ1-2; D remains unclear. The germline V and J ends were trimmed by 3 bases and 6 bases, with 11 bases remaining between them. Germline V gives CDR1 PRHDT, CDR2 FYEKMQ (reference sequence). This CDR3 spans 13 amino acids. The CDR3 bases are TGTGCCAGCAGCTTCGTTTCCGGGAATGGCTACACCTTC. Encoded protein: CASSFVSGNGYTF. The full variable domain, completed using reference TRBV13 and TRBJ1-2, is AAGVIQSPRHLIKEKRETATLKCYPIPRHDTVYWYQQGPGQDPQFLISFYEKMQSDKGSIPDRFSAQQFSDYHSELNMSSLELGDSALYFCASSFVSGNGYTFGSGTRLTVV.

This rearrangement joins TRBV6-5 to TRBJ1-5; possibly TRBD1 for D (6 bases). V was cut by 5 bases and J by 4 bases, with 12 bases left in between. Germline assignment: CDR1 MNHEY and CDR2 SVGAGI. The CDR3 loop spans 14 amino acids. CDR3 in DNA: TGTGCCAGCAGTGGCAGGGGCGCGAATCAGCCCCAGCATTTT. Its protein product is CASSGRGANQPQHF.

V and J are TRBV19 and TRBJ2-5, with 14 bases fitting TRBD2. Germline V CDR1 and CDR2: LNHDA, SQIVND (reference sequence). V shed 3 bases, J shed 4 bases, and the junction held 7 bases outside the gene matches. CDR3 size: 17 residues. In nucleotides, the CDR3 is TGTGCCAGTAGTATTGGACTAGCGGGGGGCTTAAGAGAGACCCAGTACTTC. Protein product: CASSIGLAGGLRETQYF.

The chain recombines TRBV12-5 with TRBJ2-7, with D tentatively TRBD2 (5 bases). The V gene lost 2 bases and the J gene lost 6 bases, with 17 bases spanning the gap. There are 15 residues in the CDR3. The V gene's germline CDR1 is LGHNT and CDR2 FRNRAP. CDR3 in DNA: TGTGCTAGTGGTTTGCCACCCGGGGTTCCGCCCGAGCAGTACTTC. Amino acids: CASGLPPGVPPEQYF.

The CDR3 DNA sequence: TGTGCCAGCAGCTTAAGGGGGGGGGACACTGAAGCTTTCTTT. Its protein is CASSLRGGDTEAFF. The chain carries TRBV7-3 and TRBJ1-1; perhaps TRBD1 as D (5 bases). Germline lookup yields CDR1 SGHTA and CDR2 FQGTGA. The CDR3 has 14 residues. The V and J ends lost 1 base and 3 bases respectively, with 9 bases between them.

The V call is TRBV5-1, the J call TRBJ1-4, with 7 positions matching TRBD1. CDR3 length: 15 amino acids. Trimming at V came to 4 bases and at J to 6 bases, leaving 9 bases not matched to a gene. The germline gives CDR1 SGHRS, CDR2 YFSETQ. CDR3 bases: TGCGCCAGCAGCCTCTTGACAGGGACCGATGAAAAACTGTTTTTT. It yields the protein CASSLLTGTDEKLFF.

This clone was seen a few times. V and J are TRBV5-1 and TRBJ2-7; D possibly corresponds to TRBD1 (5 bases). Germline V CDR1 and CDR2: SGHRS, YFSETQ. V shed 3 bases and J shed 0 bases, with 19 bases lying between them. The CDR3 runs to 17 residues. Written as DNA, the CDR3 is TGCGCCAGCAGCTCTTGGGGCGACATCCCGAGCTCCTACGAGCAGTACTTC. It encodes CASSSWGDIPSSYEQYF.

CDR3 sequence reads: CASSAGGVSTDTQYF. As DNA, the CDR3 is TGTGCCAGCAGCGCGGGGGGCGTTAGCACAGATACGCAGTATTTT. This chain connects TRBV7-3 to TRBJ2-3, with TRBD2 matching over 8 bases. Germline assignment: CDR1 SGHTA and CDR2 FQGTGA. The CDR3 extends over 15 amino acids. With 5 bases clipped from V and 0 bases from J, the junction kept 4 bases outside the gene matches.

This rearrangement joins TRBV19 to TRBJ1-3; D is possibly TRBD1 (5 bases). Trimming pared 3 bases from V and 2 bases from J, leaving 8 bases between. CDR3 length: 14 amino acids. The V gene's germline CDR1 is LNHDA and CDR2 SQIVND (reference sequence). The CDR3 coding sequence is TGTGCCAGTAGTATTAGACAGCCTGGAAACACCATATATTTT. It codes for CASSIRQPGNTIYF. The full variable domain, completed using reference TRBV19 and TRBJ1-3, is DGGITQSPKYLFRKEGQNVTLSCEQNLNHDAMYWYRQDPGQGLRLIYYSQIVNDFQKGDIAEGYSVSREKKESFPLTVTSAQKNPTAFYLCASSIRQPGNTIYFGEGSWLTVV.

The rearrangement joins TRBV19 to TRBJ2-3, with TRBD2 identical over 9 bases. This CDR3 region has 16 residues. The trim removed 0 bases at V and 8 bases at J, leaving 9 bases unmatched. From germline, CDR1 is LNHDA and CDR2 SQIVND (reference sequence). CDR3 DNA: TGTGCCAGTAGTATAGAACTAGCGGGTCTAACTGGTACGCAGTATTTT. Its translation: CASSIELAGLTGTQYF. Full variable domain (missing parts from reference TRBV19 and TRBJ2-3): DGGITQSPKYLFRKEGQNVTLSCEQNLNHDAMYWYRQDPGQGLRLIYYSQIVNDFQKGDIAEGYSVSREKKESFPLTVTSAQKNPTAFYLCASSIELAGLTGTQYFGPGTRLTVL.

V and J are TRBV28 and TRBJ1-1; 10 nucleotides align to TRBD1. Germline trimming cut 8 bases from V and 1 base from J; bases unmatched to any gene: 16. The CDR3 covers 18 residues. Germline lookup yields CDR1 MDHEN and CDR2 SYDVKM. In DNA form, the CDR3 reads TGTGCCAGCCTTTCCCCGACAGGGGGCATAAGCCCGAACACTGAAGCTTTCTTT. This translates into CASLSPTGGISPNTEAFF.

The chain couples TRBV4-1 to TRBJ1-2, with D unclear. V lost 3 bases and J 8 bases, leaving 16 bases between the germline ends. Germline assignment: CDR1 MGHRA and CDR2 YSYEKL. The length of the CDR3 is 14 residues. The CDR3 DNA follows: TGCGCCAGCAGCCAGACCGGGTCTTGGATGGGCTACACCTTC. Translated: CASSQTGSWMGYTF.